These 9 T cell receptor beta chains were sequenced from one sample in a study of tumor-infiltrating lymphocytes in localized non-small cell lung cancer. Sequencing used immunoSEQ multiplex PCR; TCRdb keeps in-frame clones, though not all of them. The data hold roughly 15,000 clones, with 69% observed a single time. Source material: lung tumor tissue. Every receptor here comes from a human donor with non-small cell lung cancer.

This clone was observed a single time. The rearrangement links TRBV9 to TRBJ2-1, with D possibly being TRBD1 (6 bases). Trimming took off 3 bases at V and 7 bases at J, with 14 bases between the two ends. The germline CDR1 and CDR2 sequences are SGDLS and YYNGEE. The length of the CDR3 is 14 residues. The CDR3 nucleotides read TGTGCCAGCAGCGGAGCTCAGGGGTTGAATGAGCAGTTCTTC. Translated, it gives CASSGAQGLNEQFF.

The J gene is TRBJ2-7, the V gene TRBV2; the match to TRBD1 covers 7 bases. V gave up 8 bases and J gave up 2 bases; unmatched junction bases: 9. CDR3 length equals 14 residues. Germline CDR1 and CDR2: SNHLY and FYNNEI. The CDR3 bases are TGTGCCAGCTTCACGGGACAGCGTACCTACGAGCAGTACTTC. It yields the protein CASFTGQRTYEQYF.

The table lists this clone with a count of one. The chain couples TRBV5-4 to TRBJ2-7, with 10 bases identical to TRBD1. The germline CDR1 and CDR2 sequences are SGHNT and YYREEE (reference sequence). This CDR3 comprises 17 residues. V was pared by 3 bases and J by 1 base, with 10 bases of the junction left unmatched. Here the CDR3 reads CASSSRQGARRSYEQYF. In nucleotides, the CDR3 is TGTGCCAGCAGCTCGAGACAGGGGGCGCGTAGGTCCTACGAGCAGTACTTC.

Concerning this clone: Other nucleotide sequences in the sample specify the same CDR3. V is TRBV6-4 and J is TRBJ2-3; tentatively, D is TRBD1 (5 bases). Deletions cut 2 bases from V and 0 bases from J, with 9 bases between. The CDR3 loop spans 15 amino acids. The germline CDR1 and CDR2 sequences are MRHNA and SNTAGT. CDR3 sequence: CASSDGAGSTDTQYF. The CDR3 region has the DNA TGTGCCAGCAGTGACGGGGCAGGAAGCACAGATACGCAGTATTTT.

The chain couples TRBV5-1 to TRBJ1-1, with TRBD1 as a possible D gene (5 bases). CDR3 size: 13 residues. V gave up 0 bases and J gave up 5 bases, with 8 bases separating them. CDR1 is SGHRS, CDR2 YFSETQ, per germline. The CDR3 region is CASSLVGVTEAFF. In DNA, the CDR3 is TGCGCCAGCAGCTTGGTGGGGGTTACTGAAGCTTTCTTT.

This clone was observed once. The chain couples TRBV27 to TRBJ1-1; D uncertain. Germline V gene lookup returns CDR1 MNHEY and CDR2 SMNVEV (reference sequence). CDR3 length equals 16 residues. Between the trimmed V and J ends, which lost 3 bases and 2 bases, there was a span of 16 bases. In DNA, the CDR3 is TGTGCCAGCAGTTTTGATCCCGATACTTATAACACTGAAGCTTTCTTT. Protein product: CASSFDPDTYNTEAFF.

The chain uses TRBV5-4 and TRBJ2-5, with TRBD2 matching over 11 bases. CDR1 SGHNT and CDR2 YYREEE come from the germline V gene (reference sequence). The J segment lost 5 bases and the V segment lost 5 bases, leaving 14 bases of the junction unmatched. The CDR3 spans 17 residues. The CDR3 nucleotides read TGTGCCAGCAGACCCAGGGGTAGCGGGAGGGCCGGGGAGACCCAGTACTTC. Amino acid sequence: CASRPRGSGRAGETQYF.

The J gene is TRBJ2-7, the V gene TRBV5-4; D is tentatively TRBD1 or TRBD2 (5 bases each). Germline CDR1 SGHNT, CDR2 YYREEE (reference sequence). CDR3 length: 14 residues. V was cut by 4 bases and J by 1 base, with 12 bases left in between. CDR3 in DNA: TGTGCCAGCAGCCCCCTTGGGGGTTCCTACGAGCAGTACTTC. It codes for CASSPLGGSYEQYF.

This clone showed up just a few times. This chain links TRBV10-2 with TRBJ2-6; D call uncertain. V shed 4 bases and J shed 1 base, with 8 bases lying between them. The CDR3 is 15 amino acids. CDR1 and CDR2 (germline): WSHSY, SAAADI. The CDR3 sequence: CASSAPQSGANVLTF. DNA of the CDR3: TGCGCCAGCAGTGCCCCTCAATCTGGGGCCAACGTCCTGACTTTC.